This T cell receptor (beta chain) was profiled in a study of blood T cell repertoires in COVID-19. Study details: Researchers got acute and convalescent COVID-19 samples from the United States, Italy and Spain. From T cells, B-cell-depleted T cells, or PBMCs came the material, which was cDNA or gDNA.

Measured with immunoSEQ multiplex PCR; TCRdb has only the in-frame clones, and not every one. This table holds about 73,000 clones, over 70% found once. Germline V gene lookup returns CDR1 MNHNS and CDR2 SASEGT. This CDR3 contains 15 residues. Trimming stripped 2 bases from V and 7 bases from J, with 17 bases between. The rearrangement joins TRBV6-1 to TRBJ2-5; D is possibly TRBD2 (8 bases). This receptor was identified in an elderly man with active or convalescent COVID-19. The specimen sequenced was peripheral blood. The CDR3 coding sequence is TGTGCCAGCAGTGAATCGGGAGGGGGCTCGGGGACCCAGTACTTC. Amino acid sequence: CASSESGGGSGTQYF.